Below, one T cell receptor beta chain is given with its context. The antigen remains unidentified. The sample originates from a study of T cell repertoires in cytomegalovirus infection. At the level of the study: CMV infection plus the matching HLA type was flagged by public TCR beta signatures.

TCRdb itself ran the reads through MiXCR, one entry per CDR3 protein. The sample lists 650,000 to 900,000 distinct CDR3 sequences; approximately 32% were seen once. Sample: cultured CD8+ T cells from PBMCs, taken from culture after CMV antigen stimulation. The TCR sequence derives from a human donor in good health (CMV status not recorded). Some clones in this sample may be carry-over from other donors' samples.

The CDR3 bases are TGTGCCACCAGTGATTTGCGAAGGGACACCGGGGAGCTGTTTTTT. Its protein is CATSDLRRDTGELFF. This chain links TRBV24-1 with TRBJ2-2; D remains ambiguous. The CDR3 has 15 residues. Trimming removed 0 bases from V and 3 bases from J, with 7 bases in between. CDR1 is KGHDR and CDR2 is SFDVKD in the germline V gene.